This is a list of T cell receptor beta chains from one sample in a study of regulatory T cells in long-lasting Graves disease. MiXCR, applied by TCRdb to the multiplex PCR reads, yields one record per CDR3 protein. Seen here are roughly 450,000 distinct CDR3 sequences, about 25% observed once, and the top ten hold approximately 26%. The specimen was peripheral blood mononuclear cells (PBMCs), collected when the disease was refractory, from a patient treated with antithyroid drugs. Receptor source: a female donor with Graves disease. Each CDR3 is given with its conserved first and last residue. The D gene is left open where the match is weak. A row's size may be missing; if present it is once, few, many or a size class.

CDR3nt	CDR3aa	v_gene	j_gene	d_gene	abundance	len
TGTGCCTGGAGTGTATGGCCGGACAAGGGAAACACCATATATTTT	CAWSVWPDKGNTIYF	TRBV30	TRBJ1-3	.	once	15
TGTGCCAGCAGCCAAGGAGGGGGAGGAGAAAAACTGTTTTTT	CASSQGGGGEKLFF	TRBV3-1	TRBJ1-4	.	many	14
TGTGCCAGCAGTTCCCCGGGGCTGGAGACCCAGTACTTC	CASSSPGLETQYF	TRBV28	TRBJ2-5	.	many	13
TGTGCCAGCAGTTTGTTAGGACCGAAAGACAGGGGGCTAAAGTACAATGAGCAGTTCTTC	CASSLLGPKDRGLKYNEQFF	TRBV27	TRBJ2-1	TRBD1	many	20
TGTGCCAGCAGTTTTCTTCCGGGACAGGCGGCTAGGGTTAACTATGGCTACACCTTC	CASSFLPGQAARVNYGYTF	TRBV27	TRBJ1-2	TRBD1	many	19
TGTGCCAGCAGTTTTGCGGTAGAAAAACTGTTTTTT	CASSFAVEKLFF	TRBV6-1	TRBJ1-4	.	few	12
TGTGCCAGCAGCGTAGAGGGGCGGACAGCGATGAACACTGAAGCTCTCTTT	CASSVEGRTAMNTEALF	TRBV9	TRBJ1-1	.	once	17
TGCAGTGCTAGTGGCAGTAGCAATCAGCCCCAGCATTTT	CSASGSSNQPQHF	TRBV20-1	TRBJ1-5	.	.	13
TGTGCCAGCAGCTTGTTCGGGCAAGGCTACACCTTC	CASSLFGQGYTF	TRBV5-4	TRBJ1-2	.	many	12
TGTGCCAGTCGACAGGGGGCATCAAACACCGGGGAGCTGTTTTTT	CASRQGASNTGELFF	TRBV7-3	TRBJ2-2	TRBD1	few	15
TGTGCCAGCAGTTACTCCGGGCAGGGGGCGCGAATCACAGATACGCAGTATTTT	CASSYSGQGARITDTQYF	TRBV6-2/TRBV6-3	TRBJ2-3	TRBD1	.	18
TGCAGTGGGCAGTCCTCCCTTAGCGGGAATTTGGAGACCCAGTACTTC	CSGQSSLSGNLETQYF	TRBV20-1	TRBJ2-5	TRBD2	many	16
TGTGCCAGCAGCGTTGCACCCCTGAGGGAGCAGTACTTC	CASSVAPLREQYF	TRBV9	TRBJ2-7	.	.	13
TGCGCCAGCAGCATCAGGTCGGCCAGCCCCATAGGTGATGAGACCCAGTACTTC	CASSIRSASPIGDETQYF	TRBV5-1	TRBJ2-5	.	few	18
TGTGCCATCAGGGGACGGAACATGAACACTGAAGCTTTCTTT	CAIRGRNMNTEAFF	TRBV10-3	TRBJ1-1	.	.	14
TGTGCCAGCAGTGATTATGGCGGCAGGGACTATGGCTACACCTTC	CASSDYGGRDYGYTF	TRBV2	TRBJ1-2	.	medium-sized	15
TGTGCCAGCAGCTCCCCAGGAGTTGAGCAGTTCTTC	CASSSPGVEQFF	TRBV7-2	TRBJ2-1	.	few	12
TGTGCCAGCAGTGTCCAGGGGGACTACGAGCAGTACTTC	CASSVQGDYEQYF	TRBV28	TRBJ2-7	TRBD1	many	13
TGTGCCAGCAGCTTAGCCCGAGGGGGAAGAACTGAAGCTTTCTTT	CASSLARGGRTEAFF	TRBV11-2	TRBJ1-1	.	.	15
TGCAGTGCTAGAGACTGGACAGGGGTGAACACTGAAGCTTTCTTT	CSARDWTGVNTEAFF	TRBV20-1	TRBJ1-1	TRBD1	few	15
TGTGCCAGTAGTATAGATCGGACAGGGGCAATTCCCCGGAGTGGCTACACCTTC	CASSIDRTGAIPRSGYTF	TRBV19	TRBJ1-2	TRBD1	many	18
TGTGCCAGCAGCTTTTTAGGGGGTACCAGGCGGCAGTACTTC	CASSFLGGTRRQYF	TRBV7-2	TRBJ2-7	.	few	14
TGTGCCAGCAGACTGGGATCGACCGGGGAGCTGTTTTTT	CASRLGSTGELFF	TRBV7-8	TRBJ2-2	.	few	13
TGTGCCAGCAGTGAAACGGGAGGATCTTACGAGCAGTACTTC	CASSETGGSYEQYF	TRBV2	TRBJ2-7	TRBD2	many	14
TGTGCCAGCAGCCCCCGGGACAGAAGCCTCACCGAGCAGTACTTC	CASSPRDRSLTEQYF	TRBV7-2	TRBJ2-7	TRBD1	many	15
TGTGCCAGCAGCCACGAGGACCTTCAGCCCCAGCATTTT	CASSHEDLQPQHF	TRBV12-3/TRBV12-4	TRBJ1-5	.	many	13
TGTGCCAGCAGTTACGGACGGGACTTGGGGCCCCAGCATTTT	CASSYGRDLGPQHF	TRBV7-2	TRBJ1-5	.	few	14